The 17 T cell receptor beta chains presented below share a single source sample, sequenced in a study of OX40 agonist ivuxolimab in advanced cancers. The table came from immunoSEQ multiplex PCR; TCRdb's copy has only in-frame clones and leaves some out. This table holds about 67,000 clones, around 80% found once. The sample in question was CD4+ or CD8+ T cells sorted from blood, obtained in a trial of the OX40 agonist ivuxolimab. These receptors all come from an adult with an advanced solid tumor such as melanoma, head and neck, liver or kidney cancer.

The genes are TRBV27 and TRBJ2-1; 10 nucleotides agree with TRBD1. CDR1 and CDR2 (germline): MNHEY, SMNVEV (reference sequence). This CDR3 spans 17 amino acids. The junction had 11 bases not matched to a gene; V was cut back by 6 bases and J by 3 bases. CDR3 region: CASRTGQGRPGYNEQFF. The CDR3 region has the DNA TGTGCCAGCAGGACGGGACAGGGGAGGCCAGGCTACAATGAGCAGTTCTTC.

The CDR3 region is CASSRLREFLDTQYF. DNA for the CDR3: TGTGCCAGCAGTCGGTTGCGGGAATTTCTAGATACGCAGTATTTT. The V gene is TRBV2, the J gene TRBJ2-3, with a possible D match to TRBD2 (6 bases). Germline V lookup: CDR1 SNHLY, CDR2 FYNNEI. V was clipped by 5 bases and J by 5 bases, with 17 bases between them. CDR3 length: 15 residues.

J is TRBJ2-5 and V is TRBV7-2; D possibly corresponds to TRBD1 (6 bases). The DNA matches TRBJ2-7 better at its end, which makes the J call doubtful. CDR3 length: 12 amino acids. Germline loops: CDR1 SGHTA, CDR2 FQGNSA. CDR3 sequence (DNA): TGTGCCAGCAGCCTACAGGGCTACGAGCAGTACTTC. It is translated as CASSLQGYEQYF.

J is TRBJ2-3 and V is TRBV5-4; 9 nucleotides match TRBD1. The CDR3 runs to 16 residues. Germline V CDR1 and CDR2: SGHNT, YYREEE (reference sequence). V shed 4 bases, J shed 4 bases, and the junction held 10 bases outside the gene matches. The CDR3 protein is CASSAPPGQGPDTQYF. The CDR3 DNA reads TGTGCCAGCAGCGCACCACCGGGACAGGGCCCAGATACGCAGTATTTT.

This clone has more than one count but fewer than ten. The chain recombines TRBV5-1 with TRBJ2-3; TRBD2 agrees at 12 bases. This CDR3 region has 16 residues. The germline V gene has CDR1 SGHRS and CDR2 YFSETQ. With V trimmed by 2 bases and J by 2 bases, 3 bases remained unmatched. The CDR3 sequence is CASSFTSGRYTDTQYF. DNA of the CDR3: TGCGCCAGCAGCTTCACTAGCGGGAGGTACACAGATACGCAGTATTTT.

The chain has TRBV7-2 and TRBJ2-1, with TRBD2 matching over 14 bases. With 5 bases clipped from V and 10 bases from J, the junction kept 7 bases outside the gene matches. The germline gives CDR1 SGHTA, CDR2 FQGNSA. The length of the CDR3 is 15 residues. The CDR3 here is CASSPETSGGGEQFF. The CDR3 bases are TGTGCCAGCAGCCCAGAGACTAGCGGGGGGGGAGAGCAGTTCTTC. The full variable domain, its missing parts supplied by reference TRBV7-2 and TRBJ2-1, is GAGVSQSPSNKVTEKGKDVELRCDPISGHTALYWYRQSLGQGLEFLIYFQGNSAPDKSGLPSDRFSAERTGGSVSTLTIQRTQQEDSAVYLCASSPETSGGGEQFFGPGTRLTVL.

The CDR3 region is CASSLGPDYEQYF. The CDR3 region has the DNA TGTGCCAGCAGCTTGGGGCCTGACTACGAGCAGTACTTC. V usage is TRBV7-2 and J usage is TRBJ2-7; tentative D call: TRBD1 (5 bases). CDR1 and CDR2 from the germline V gene are SGHTA and FQGNSA. The CDR3 totals 13 residues. V lost 3 bases and J lost 3, with 9 bases in between.

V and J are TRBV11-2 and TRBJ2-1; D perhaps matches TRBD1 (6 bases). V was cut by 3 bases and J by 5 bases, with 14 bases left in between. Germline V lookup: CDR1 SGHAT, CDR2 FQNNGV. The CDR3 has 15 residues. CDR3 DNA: TGTGCCAGCAGCTTCCAGGGGAGTAGTGACAATGAGCAGTTCTTC. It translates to CASSFQGSSDNEQFF.

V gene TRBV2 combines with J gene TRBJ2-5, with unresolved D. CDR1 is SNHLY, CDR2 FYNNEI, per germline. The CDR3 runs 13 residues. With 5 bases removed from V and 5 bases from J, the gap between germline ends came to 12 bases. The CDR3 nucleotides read TGTGCCAGCAGTCCCAGTACCGAGGAGACCCAGTACTTC. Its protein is CASSPSTEETQYF.

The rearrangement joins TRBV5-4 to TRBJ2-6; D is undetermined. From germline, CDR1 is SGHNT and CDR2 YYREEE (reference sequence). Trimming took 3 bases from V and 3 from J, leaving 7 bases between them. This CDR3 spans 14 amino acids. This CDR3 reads CASSSGVGANVLTF. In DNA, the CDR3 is TGTGCCAGCAGCTCCGGAGTTGGGGCCAACGTCCTGACTTTC.

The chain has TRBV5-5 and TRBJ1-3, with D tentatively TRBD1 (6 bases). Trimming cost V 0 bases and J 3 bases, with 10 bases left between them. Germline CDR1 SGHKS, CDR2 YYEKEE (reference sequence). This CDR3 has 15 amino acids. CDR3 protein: CASSLDRESGNTIYF. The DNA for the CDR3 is TGTGCCAGCAGCTTGGACAGGGAAAGTGGAAACACCATATATTTT.

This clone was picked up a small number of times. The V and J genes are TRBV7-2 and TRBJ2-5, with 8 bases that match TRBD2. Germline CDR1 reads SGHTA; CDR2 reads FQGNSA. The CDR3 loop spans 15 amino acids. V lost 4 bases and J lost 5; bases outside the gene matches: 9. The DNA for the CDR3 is TGTGCCAGCAGCTCACGACTAGCGCCCGCCGAGACCCAGTACTTC. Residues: CASSSRLAPAETQYF.

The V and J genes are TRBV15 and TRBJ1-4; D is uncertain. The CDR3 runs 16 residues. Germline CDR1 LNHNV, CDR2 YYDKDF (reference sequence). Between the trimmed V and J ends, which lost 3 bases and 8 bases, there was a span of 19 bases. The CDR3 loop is CATSSDETQRREKLFF. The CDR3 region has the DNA TGTGCCACCAGCAGCGACGAGACCCAGCGGAGGGAAAAACTGTTTTTT.

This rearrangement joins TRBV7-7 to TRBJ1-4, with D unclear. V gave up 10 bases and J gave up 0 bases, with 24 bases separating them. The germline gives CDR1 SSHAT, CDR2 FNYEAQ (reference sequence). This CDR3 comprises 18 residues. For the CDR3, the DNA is TGTGCCACCCTTTTAGGGAACCGGACGGACGCAACTAATGAAAAACTGTTTTTT. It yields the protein CATLLGNRTDATNEKLFF.

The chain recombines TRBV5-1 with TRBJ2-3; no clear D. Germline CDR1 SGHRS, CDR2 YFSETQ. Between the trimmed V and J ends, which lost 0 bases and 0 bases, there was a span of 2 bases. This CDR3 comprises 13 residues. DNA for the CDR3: TGCGCCAGCAGCTTGGAAAGCACAGATACGCAGTATTTT. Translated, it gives CASSLESTDTQYF.

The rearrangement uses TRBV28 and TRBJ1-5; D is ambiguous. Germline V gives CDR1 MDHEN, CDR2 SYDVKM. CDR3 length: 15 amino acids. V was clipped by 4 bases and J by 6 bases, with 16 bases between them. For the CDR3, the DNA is TGTGCCAGCAGTTCCAAGGAGGGTAGGGTTCAGCCCCAGCATTTT. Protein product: CASSSKEGRVQPQHF.

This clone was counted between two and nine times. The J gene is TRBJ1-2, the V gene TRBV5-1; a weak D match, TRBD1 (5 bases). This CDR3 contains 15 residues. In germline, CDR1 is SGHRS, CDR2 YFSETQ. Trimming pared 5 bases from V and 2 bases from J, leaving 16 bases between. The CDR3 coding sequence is TGCGCCAGCAGGGATCTGACAGATTGGAACTATGGCTACACCTTC. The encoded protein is CASRDLTDWNYGYTF.